The 22 T cell receptor beta chains presented below share a single source sample, sequenced in a study of T cell repertoires in cytomegalovirus infection. One entry per CDR3 protein results from TCRdb running MiXCR on the reads. The table lists roughly 920,000 distinct CDR3 sequences, around 31% of them singletons. No cognate antigen is known for these TCRs. The source was cultured CD8+ T cells from PBMCs, collected from culture after CMV antigen stimulation. The source of these receptors is a human donor in good health (CMV status not recorded). Some clones in this sample may be carry-over from other donors' samples.

In its sample, this clonotype was seen a few times. The genes are TRBV27 and TRBJ1-6; 7 positions agree with TRBD1. The V segment lost 2 bases and the J segment 0 bases; nucleotides outside the gene matches: 10. The germline V gene has CDR1 MNHEY and CDR2 SMNVEV (reference sequence). The CDR3 is made up of 19 amino acids. CDR3: CASSLVYRDSVSYNSPLHF. The CDR3 DNA sequence: TGTGCCAGCAGTTTAGTTTACCGGGACAGTGTCTCCTATAATTCACCCCTCCACTTT.

A few counts support this clonotype. The rearrangement links TRBV10-3 to TRBJ2-7; D uncertain. This CDR3 has 15 residues. The germline gives CDR1 ENHRY, CDR2 SYGVKD. The ends were cut back, 0 bases at V and 5 bases at J, with 14 bases in the middle. This CDR3 reads CAISESTAVRNEQYF. The CDR3 bases are TGTGCCATCAGTGAGTCGACTGCAGTCAGGAACGAGCAGTACTTC.

J is TRBJ2-5 and V is TRBV5-8, with D maybe TRBD1 (7 bases). The CDR3 totals 15 residues. Looked up from germline, CDR1 is SGHTS and CDR2 is YDEGEE. Trimming took 4 bases from V and 4 from J, leaving 17 bases between them. Here the CDR3 reads CASSRAGGFGETQYF. The CDR3 nucleotides read TGTGCCAGCAGCCGAGCAGGGGGGTTCGGAGAGACCCAGTACTTC.

The CDR3 protein is CATRQGRTEAFF. The CDR3 nucleotides are TGTGCCACCAGACAGGGACGCACTGAAGCTTTCTTT. The chain couples TRBV24-1 to TRBJ1-1; perhaps TRBD1 as D (6 bases). Per germline, CDR1 KGHDR and CDR2 SFDVKD. The germline V and J ends were trimmed by 7 bases and 4 bases, with 9 bases remaining between them. The CDR3 runs 12 residues.

This rearrangement joins TRBV19 to TRBJ2-7, with D tentatively TRBD2 (6 bases). This CDR3 comprises 13 residues. V dropped 5 bases and J dropped 2 bases, with 10 bases sitting between them. Germline CDR1 reads LNHDA; CDR2 reads SQIVND (reference sequence). The CDR3 region has the DNA TGTGCCAGTAGTCATGGGACTCCCTACGAGCAGTACTTC. It yields the protein CASSHGTPYEQYF.

In regard to this clonotype: One end of the junction varies from germline; a read error may be responsible. CDR3 region: CVSSLLPGPLSYNEQFF. The CDR3 DNA sequence: TGTGTCAGCAGTTTACTCCCGGGACCGCTCTCCTACAATGAGCAGTTCTTC. V and J are TRBV11-1 and TRBJ2-1; either TRBD1 or TRBD2 may supply D (5 bases each). The CDR3 contains 17 residues. Germline V gene lookup returns CDR1 SGHAT and CDR2 FQDESV (reference sequence).

V usage is TRBV4-3 and J usage is TRBJ1-1; D gene ambiguous. The V gene lost 1 base and the J gene lost 7 bases, with 10 bases spanning the gap. Germline V gene lookup returns CDR1 LGHNA and CDR2 YSLEER. The CDR3 sequence is 13 residues long. The CDR3 reads CASSQVTRLEAFF. CDR3 nucleotides: TGCGCCAGCAGCCAAGTAACTAGGCTTGAAGCTTTCTTT.

A note on this clonotype: One junction end does not reproduce the germline sequence, and a read error may be involved. This chain links TRBV5-4 with TRBJ2-1, with TRBD1 as a possible D gene (5 bases). Looked up from germline, CDR1 is SGHNT and CDR2 is YYREEE (reference sequence). This CDR3 has 15 amino acids. The CDR3 region is CASSLEGSPYIEQFF. Written as DNA, the CDR3 is TGTGCCAGCAGCTTGGAGGGGTCTCCCTACATTGAGCAGTTCTTC.

The sample holds a few counts of this clonotype. V usage is TRBV27 and J usage is TRBJ1-1, with D possibly matching TRBD1 (5 bases). CDR1 is MNHEY, CDR2 SMNVEV, per germline (reference sequence). Trimming pared 7 bases from V and 4 bases from J, leaving 13 bases between. CDR3 size: 13 residues. The CDR3 loop reads CASTAGGGTEAFF. The CDR3 nucleotides read TGTGCCAGCACCGCCGGGGGTGGCACTGAAGCTTTCTTT.

The chain combines TRBV6-6 with TRBJ2-1, with TRBD2 matching 9 bases. Germline CDR1 MNHNY, CDR2 SVGAGI (reference sequence). V gave up 7 bases and J gave up 4 bases; unmatched junction bases: 14. The CDR3 spans 17 residues. The CDR3 bases are TGTGCCAGCACTAAGATACCACGACTAGCGGAATACAATGAGCAGTTCTTC. It translates to CASTKIPRLAEYNEQFF.

This clonotype turned up a few times. The V call is TRBV12-3 or TRBV12-4, the J call TRBJ1-1, with D uncertain. CDR3 size: 14 residues. The V end was cut by 9 bases, the J end by 0 bases, with 14 bases between. The CDR3: CASSEGRLNTEAFF. In DNA, the CDR3 is TGTGCCAGTTCCGAAGGCAGGCTGAACACTGAAGCTTTCTTT.

This rearrangement joins TRBV6-5 to TRBJ2-7; no clear D. CDR3 length: 14 residues. CDR1 and CDR2 from the germline V gene are MNHEY and SVGAGI. Trimming took 4 bases from V and 3 from J, leaving 13 bases between them. CDR3 DNA: TGTGCCAGCAGTTCCCTAGGGCAAAGCTACGAGCAGTACTTC. Residues: CASSSLGQSYEQYF.

This clonotype turned up a few times. This chain links TRBV11-2 with TRBJ2-2; D might be TRBD1 (6 bases). The CDR3 spans 15 residues. V was pared by 0 bases and J by 5 bases, with 10 bases between. Germline values: CDR1 SGHAT, CDR2 FQNNGV. The CDR3 loop reads CASSLEYRDTGELFF. CDR3 bases: TGTGCCAGCAGCTTAGAATACAGGGATACCGGGGAGCTGTTTTTT.

The table lists this clonotype with a few counts. The V and J genes are TRBV7-9 and TRBJ2-1; D unclear. Looked up from germline, CDR1 is SEHNR and CDR2 is FQNEAQ (reference sequence). V was clipped by 5 bases and J by 8 bases, with 7 bases between them. The CDR3 is 11 residues long. CDR3 nucleotides: TGTGCCAGCAGCGAAGATCATGAGCAGTTCTTC. Its translation is CASSEDHEQFF. Full variable domain (remainder filled in from reference TRBV7-9 and TRBJ2-1): DTGVSQNPRHKITKRGQNVTFRCDPISEHNRLYWYRQTLGQGPEFLTYFQNEAQLEKSRLLSDRFSAERPKGSFSTLEIQRTEQGDSAMYLCASSEDHEQFFGPGTRLTVL.

This clonotype was seen just once. CDR3 residues: CASNSLLTGSYEQYF. CDR3 DNA: TGTGCCAGCAACTCGCTATTGACAGGGAGCTACGAGCAGTACTTC. The V gene is TRBV7-9, the J gene TRBJ2-7; TRBD1 aligns across 7 bases. The CDR3 is 15 amino acids. The V gene's germline CDR1 is SEHNR and CDR2 FQNEAQ (reference sequence). The trim removed 7 bases at V and 3 bases at J, leaving 12 bases unmatched.

Many counts were recorded for this clonotype. This sequence joins TRBV7-2 and TRBJ2-3; 10 nucleotides match TRBD2. V lost 4 bases to trimming and J lost 3 bases; unmatched junction nucleotides: 4. Germline V gene data show CDR1 as SGHTA and CDR2 as FQGNSA. The CDR3 totals 15 residues. The DNA of the CDR3 is TGTGCCAGCAGCTCAGCGGGGGGGCCGACAGATACGCAGTATTTT. Its protein product is CASSSAGGPTDTQYF.

This clonotype was detected ten times or more. This rearrangement joins TRBV7-2 to TRBJ2-7; perhaps TRBD2 as D (6 bases). V lost 5 bases and J 7 bases, leaving 21 bases between the germline ends. The CDR3 covers 15 residues. Germline-derived CDR1 and CDR2 are SGHTA and FQGNSA. The CDR3 DNA is TGTGCCAGCAGCCCCTGGGACTTTCTCTCGGGGGAGCAGTACTTC. Its translation is CASSPWDFLSGEQYF.

This clonotype was counted at least ten times. The chain carries TRBV7-3 and TRBJ1-2; TRBD1 is a possible D gene (6 bases). V was cut by 5 bases and J by 9 bases, with 13 bases left in between. There are 12 residues in the CDR3. Germline assignment: CDR1 SGHTA and CDR2 FQGTGA. CDR3 nucleotide sequence: TGTGCCAGCAGCCTGGACAGTAGGAGCTACACCTTC. Its protein is CASSLDSRSYTF. Full variable domain (rest looked up from reference TRBV7-3 and TRBJ1-2): GAGVSQTPSNKVTEKGKYVELRCDPISGHTALYWYRQSLGQGPEFLIYFQGTGAADDSGLPNDRFFAVRPEGSVSTLKIQRTERGDSAVYLCASSLDSRSYTFGSGTRLTVV.

V and J are TRBV27 and TRBJ1-4, with a weak D call TRBD1 (5 bases). The CDR3 contains 15 residues. Trimming left V 0 bases short and J 7 bases short, with 12 bases between. CDR1 is MNHEY and CDR2 is SMNVEV in the germline V gene (reference sequence). CDR3 in amino acids: CASSLSWRGSEKLFF. The CDR3 DNA is TGTGCCAGCAGTTTATCGTGGAGGGGTTCTGAAAAACTGTTTTTT.

This clonotype showed up just a few times. The J gene is TRBJ1-3, the V gene TRBV7-9; D remains unclear. The germline CDR1 and CDR2 sequences are SEHNR and FQNEAQ (reference sequence). The CDR3 is 15 residues long. V was clipped by 5 bases and J by 0 bases, with 11 bases between them. The CDR3 region has the DNA TGTGCCAGCAGCACCCACGTCTCCTCTGGAAACACCATATATTTT. Its protein is CASSTHVSSGNTIYF. Variable domain in full (rest from reference TRBV7-9 and TRBJ1-3): DTGVSQNPRHKITKRGQNVTFRCDPISEHNRLYWYRQTLGQGPEFLTYFQNEAQLEKSRLLSDRFSAERPKGSFSTLEIQRTEQGDSAMYLCASSTHVSSGNTIYFGEGSWLTVV.

This clonotype has just a few counts. This chain connects TRBV28 to TRBJ1-1; maybe TRBD1 (5 bases). V was clipped by 3 bases and J by 4 bases, with 24 bases between them. This CDR3 spans 18 amino acids. Germline V lookup: CDR1 MDHEN, CDR2 SYDVKM. The CDR3 is CASSFPSLAGSARTEAFF. The CDR3 DNA reads TGTGCCAGCAGTTTCCCCTCACTGGCAGGGAGCGCCCGCACTGAAGCTTTCTTT.

This clonotype was counted many times. V usage is TRBV7-2 and J usage is TRBJ2-1; possible D gene TRBD1, 6 bases. This CDR3 region has 13 residues. V dropped 10 bases and J dropped 5 bases, with 15 bases sitting between them. Per the germline V gene, CDR1 is SGHTA and CDR2 is FQGNSA. DNA of the CDR3: TGTGCCACCTTGGCAGGGGCGCACAATGAGCAGTTCTTC. It codes for CATLAGAHNEQFF.